This T cell receptor (beta chain) emerged from a study of control samples from healthy donors and cancer patients. Produced via immunoSEQ multiplex PCR; TCRdb's table is partial and in-frame only. The sample lists roughly 170,000 clones; approximately 94% were seen once. CDR1 and CDR2 (germline): MNHEY, SMNVEV (reference sequence). V shed 3 bases, J shed 7 bases, and the junction held 8 bases outside the gene matches. This CDR3 has 14 residues. This chain joins TRBV27 and TRBJ1-2; 7 bases agree with TRBD1. Specimen: blood. The origin of this receptor is a woman aged 18-30 years in good health. The CDR3 is CASSFREGGGGYTF. CDR3 sequence (DNA): TGTGCCAGCAGTTTTAGAGAAGGGGGCGGTGGCTACACCTTC.